The 17 T cell receptor beta chains in this list originate from one sample, sequenced in a study of blood T cell repertoires in COVID-19. Measured with immunoSEQ multiplex PCR; TCRdb has only the in-frame clones, and not every one. The data hold hundreds of thousands of clones, with around four fifths observed a single time. The sample taken for sequencing was peripheral blood. Receptors originate from a man aged 25-45 years with active or convalescent COVID-19.

This rearrangement joins TRBV4-1 to TRBJ1-3; D is unresolved. V lost 1 base and J 0 bases, leaving 16 bases between the germline ends. The CDR3 loop spans 18 amino acids. Germline V gives CDR1 MGHRA, CDR2 YSYEKL. CDR3 sequence (DNA): TGCGCCAGCAGCCAAGGCCGGTGGAGGTACTTCTCTGGAAACACCATATATTTT. It specifies CASSQGRWRYFSGNTIYF.

The chain employs TRBV24-1 and TRBJ2-3, with 9 bases lining up with TRBD2. Per germline, CDR1 KGHDR and CDR2 SFDVKD. J was trimmed by 2 bases and V by 4 bases; bases with no gene match: 6. This CDR3 is built from 16 residues. CDR3 amino acids: CATSDLTSGYTDTQYF. The CDR3, as DNA: TGTGCCACCAGTGACCTGACTAGCGGATACACAGATACGCAGTATTTT.

This rearrangement joins TRBV9 to TRBJ1-4, with 12 bases aligning to TRBD1. This CDR3 has 16 amino acids. CDR1 SGDLS and CDR2 YYNGEE come from the germline V gene. V lost 0 bases and J lost 8; bases outside the gene matches: 5. The CDR3 is CASSVAGGTGGEKLFF. CDR3 nucleotide sequence: TGTGCCAGCAGCGTAGCTGGAGGGACAGGGGGCGAAAAACTGTTTTTT.

This clone was counted between two and nine times. The chain links TRBV5-5 to TRBJ1-1, with D maybe TRBD1 (6 bases). CDR3 length: 16 residues. CDR1 is SGHKS, CDR2 YYEKEE, per germline (reference sequence). The V and J ends lost 0 bases and 4 bases respectively, with 16 bases between them. This CDR3 is CASSLAYRGAFTEAFF. The CDR3 nucleotides are TGTGCCAGCAGCTTGGCCTACCGGGGGGCTTTCACTGAAGCTTTCTTT.

V usage is TRBV5-6 and J usage is TRBJ1-4; D is perhaps TRBD1 (5 bases). V was trimmed by 4 bases and J by 10 bases, leaving 14 bases between them. This CDR3 has 13 amino acids. Germline CDR1 and CDR2: SGHDT and YYEEEE. The CDR3 bases are TGTGCCAGCAGCCCCGGGACTGTCGGAAAACTGTTTTTT. Its translation: CASSPGTVGKLFF.

The rearrangement uses TRBV6-1 and TRBJ2-4; maybe TRBD2 (5 bases). This CDR3 spans 14 amino acids. The germline V gene has CDR1 MNHNS and CDR2 SASEGT. Trimming removed 0 bases at V and 6 bases at J, with 9 bases between. CDR3 region: CASSEAGDVNIQYF. The CDR3, as DNA: TGTGCCAGCAGTGAAGCGGGAGATGTAAACATTCAGTACTTC.

The CDR3 sequence: CASSLDSSYNEQFF. The CDR3 DNA sequence: TGTGCCAGCAGCTTAGACAGCTCCTACAATGAGCAGTTCTTC. The chain uses TRBV7-2 and TRBJ2-1; D is uncertain. Per the germline V gene, CDR1 is SGHTA and CDR2 is FQGNSA. Trimming cost V 1 base and J 0 bases, with 4 bases left between them. CDR3 length: 14 residues. Complete variable domain (other parts from reference TRBV7-2 and TRBJ2-1): GAGVSQSPSNKVTEKGKDVELRCDPISGHTALYWYRQSLGQGLEFLIYFQGNSAPDKSGLPSDRFSAERTGGSVSTLTIQRTQQEDSAVYLCASSLDSSYNEQFFGPGTRLTVL.

A remark on this clone: This CDR3 is also generated by other DNA sequences in the sample. The genes are TRBV24-1 and TRBJ1-5; D might be TRBD1 (5 bases). The CDR3 is made up of 13 amino acids. Deletions cut 5 bases from V and 4 bases from J, with 8 bases between. Germline CDR1 and CDR2: KGHDR and SFDVKD. The CDR3 loop is CATSGQGNQPQHF. As DNA, the CDR3 is TGTGCCACCAGTGGTCAGGGTAATCAGCCCCAGCATTTT.

V usage is TRBV4-2 and J usage is TRBJ2-1; TRBD2 matches 14 bases. The CDR3 extends over 19 amino acids. Germline values: CDR1 LGHNA, CDR2 YNFKEQ. The ends lost 0 bases at V and 7 bases at J; junction bases unmatched: 11. The CDR3 sequence is CASSQESLTGTSGRNEQFF. CDR3 DNA sequence: TGTGCCAGCAGCCAAGAGTCACTTACCGGGACTAGCGGGAGAAATGAGCAGTTCTTC.

V gene TRBV4-2 combines with J gene TRBJ2-3; no clear D. CDR3 length equals 13 residues. Trimming pared 4 bases from V and 4 bases from J, leaving 9 bases between. CDR1 is LGHNA and CDR2 is YNFKEQ in the germline V gene. The DNA for the CDR3 is TGTGCCAGCAGCCCGGTCCCCGCAGATACGCAGTATTTT. It yields the protein CASSPVPADTQYF.

V gene TRBV25-1 combines with J gene TRBJ1-2; D unresolved. Per germline, CDR1 MGHDK and CDR2 SYGVNS. This CDR3 has 14 residues. The germline V and J ends were trimmed by 1 base and 6 bases, with 12 bases remaining between them. CDR3: CASSEWKGGDGYTF. The CDR3 DNA reads TGTGCCAGCAGTGAATGGAAGGGAGGTGATGGCTACACCTTC.

This chain links TRBV4-3 with TRBJ2-1; D is perhaps TRBD2 (6 bases). V was cut by 0 bases and J by 4 bases, with 13 bases left in between. This CDR3 region has 16 residues. Germline V lookup: CDR1 LGHNA, CDR2 YSLEER. CDR3 nucleotide sequence: TGCGCCAGCAGCCAAGATCAGCCTAGCGAATACAATGAGCAGTTCTTC. Amino acid sequence: CASSQDQPSEYNEQFF.

The table lists this clone with a few counts. The chain recombines TRBV30 with TRBJ1-5; TRBD1 might be the D (6 bases). The V end was cut by 2 bases, the J end by 6 bases, with 17 bases between. CDR1 is GTSNPN, CDR2 SVGIG, per germline (reference sequence). The length of the CDR3 is 15 residues. The chain's CDR3 is CAWSPGDRSAQPQHF. The CDR3 bases are TGTGCCTGGAGTCCAGGGGACCGCTCGGCTCAGCCCCAGCATTTT.

The chain is built from TRBV11-2 and TRBJ1-4; no firm D call. The V and J ends lost 4 bases and 6 bases respectively, with 24 bases between them. This CDR3 spans 18 amino acids. Germline assignment: CDR1 SGHAT and CDR2 FQNNGV. CDR3 protein: CASSSLRGSGMGYEKLFF. For the CDR3, the DNA is TGTGCCAGCAGCTCGTTGAGAGGGTCGGGGATGGGTTATGAAAAACTGTTTTTT.

The sample holds one count of this clone. This chain joins TRBV7-9 and TRBJ1-5; no firm D call. Germline values: CDR1 SEHNR, CDR2 FQNEAQ (reference sequence). Trimming stripped 0 bases from V and 6 bases from J, with 9 bases between. The CDR3 runs to 14 residues. The CDR3 bases are TGTGCCAGCAGCTTAGCGTCTCCCCCTCAGCCCCAGCATTTT. Translating gives CASSLASPPQPQHF.

The rearrangement joins TRBV30 to TRBJ2-5; TRBD2 matches 16 bases. The CDR3 is 18 residues long. V lost 2 bases to trimming and J lost 5 bases; unmatched junction nucleotides: 11. CDR1 and CDR2 (germline): GTSNPN, SVGIG (reference sequence). The CDR3 coding sequence is TGTGCCTGGAGTCCAGGGGGACTAGCGGGAGGGCCAAGGGAGACCCAGTACTTC. It encodes CAWSPGGLAGGPRETQYF.

The rearrangement links TRBV6-2 or TRBV6-3 to TRBJ1-1; 9 nucleotides line up with TRBD1. The V segment lost 0 bases and the J segment 1 base; nucleotides outside the gene matches: 6. The length of the CDR3 is 17 residues. The germline V gene encodes CDR1 MNHEY and CDR2 SVGEGT. The CDR3 DNA is TGTGCCAGCAGTTACTCTGGACAGGGGAGCCCGAACACTGAAGCTTTCTTT. It codes for CASSYSGQGSPNTEAFF.